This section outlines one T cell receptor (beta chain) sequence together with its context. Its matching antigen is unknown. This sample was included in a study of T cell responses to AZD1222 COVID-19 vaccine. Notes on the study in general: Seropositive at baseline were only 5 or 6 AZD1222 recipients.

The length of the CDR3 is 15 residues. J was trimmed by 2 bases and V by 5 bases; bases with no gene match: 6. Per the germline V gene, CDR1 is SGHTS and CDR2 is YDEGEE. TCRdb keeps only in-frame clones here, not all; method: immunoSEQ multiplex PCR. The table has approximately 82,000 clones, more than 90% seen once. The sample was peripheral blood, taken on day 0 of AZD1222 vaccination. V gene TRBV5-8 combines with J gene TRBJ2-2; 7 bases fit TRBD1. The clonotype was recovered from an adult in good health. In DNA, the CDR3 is TGTGCCAGCAGAACGGGACAGCTTAACACCGGGGAGCTGTTTTTT. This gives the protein CASRTGQLNTGELFF.